This record looks at one TCR beta chain sequence and its context. As handled by the study authors: Reference gene primer amplification in the assay estimated nucleated cell counts. The assay was immunoSEQ multiplex PCR, and TCRdb's table has in-frame clones only and misses some. From that table come the V and J calls and clone size; the DNA was used to work out D and trimming. The sample holds approximately 110,000 clones, around four fifths seen once. This specimen belongs to a study of blood T cell repertoires in COVID-19. About the study: Acute and convalescent COVID-19 samples came from the United States, Italy and Spain. Sources were T cells, B-cell-depleted T cells, or PBMCs; the material itself was cDNA or gDNA.

The CDR3 spans 15 residues. The germline CDR1 and CDR2 sequences are LGHDT and YNNKEL (reference sequence). J gave up 6 bases and V 5 bases, and 8 bases lay outside the gene matches. The V gene is TRBV3-1 (or the pseudogene TRBV3-2), the J gene TRBJ2-2, with TRBD1 matching 8 bases. The clonotype was recovered from a woman aged 70-85 years with acute or convalescent COVID-19. Sequencing was carried out using peripheral blood. The CDR3 region is CASSRQGKEAGELFF. The CDR3 region has the DNA TGTGCCAGCAGCAGACAGGGGAAAGAGGCCGGGGAGCTGTTTTTT.